Following are 26 T cell receptor beta chains from one sample sequenced in a study of T cell repertoires in cytomegalovirus infection. These receptors' antigens are unknown. MiXCR was run by TCRdb on the reads, yielding one entry per CDR3 protein. The sample has around 120,000 distinct CDR3 sequences; roughly a quarter are singletons. Sequencing used PBMCs, sequenced either directly or after in vitro stimulation (not recorded which). These receptor sequences come from a human donor in good health (CMV status not recorded). Some clones in this sample may be carry-over from other donors' samples.

The chain is built from TRBV6-6 and TRBJ1-4; no firm D call. Germline lookup yields CDR1 MNHNY and CDR2 SVGAGI (reference sequence). The CDR3 length is 11 residues. Between the trimmed V and J ends, which lost 7 bases and 8 bases, there was a span of 8 bases. This chain's CDR3 is CASTEREKLFF. In DNA form, the CDR3 reads TGTGCCAGCACCGAGAGGGAAAAACTGTTTTTT.

This clonotype appeared many times. The V and J genes are TRBV7-6 and TRBJ2-7; D uncertain. V gave up 1 base and J gave up 0 bases, with 7 bases separating them. CDR1 and CDR2 from the germline V gene are SGHVS and FNYEAQ. This CDR3 comprises 14 residues. Here the CDR3 reads CASSLDDTSYEQYF. CDR3 DNA sequence: TGTGCCAGCAGCTTAGACGACACCTCCTACGAGCAGTACTTC.

This clonotype came up many times. The DNA for the CDR3 is TGTGCCAGCAGTTACTCGTTCGCTGAAGCTTTCTTT. Its translation is CASSYSFAEAFF. J is TRBJ1-1 and V is TRBV6-6; no firm D call. The length of the CDR3 is 12 residues. The germline gives CDR1 MNHNY, CDR2 SVGAGI (reference sequence). Trimming pared 0 bases from V and 6 bases from J, leaving 5 bases between.

There are many counts of this clonotype. The chain employs TRBV6-2 or TRBV6-3 and TRBJ2-7; 7 nucleotides line up with TRBD2. Germline CDR1 reads MNHEY; CDR2 reads SVGEGT. The CDR3 length is 17 residues. V shed 3 bases, J shed 2 bases, and the junction held 13 bases outside the gene matches. This chain's CDR3 is CASSYYPGRTRTYEQYV. As DNA, the CDR3 is TGTGCCAGCAGTTATTACCCCGGTAGGACTAGAACCTACGAGCAGTACGTC.

The chain uses TRBV7-3 and TRBJ2-1, with 13 bases that match TRBD2. The germline gives CDR1 SGHTA, CDR2 FQGTGA. J gave up 5 bases and V 1 base, and 5 bases lay outside the gene matches. The CDR3 runs to 17 residues. As DNA, the CDR3 is TGTGCCAGCAGCTTAATCCGACTAGCGGGAGGAAACAATGAGCAGTTCTTC. Protein sequence: CASSLIRLAGGNNEQFF.

V gene TRBV19 combines with J gene TRBJ1-5; 8 bases map to TRBD1. Trimming took 6 bases from V and 7 from J; bases not matched to a gene: 11. Germline-derived CDR1 and CDR2 are LNHDA and SQIVND (reference sequence). The CDR3 extends over 15 amino acids. CDR3 nucleotide sequence: TGTGCCAGTAGCACAGGACAGGGCGTGGGGCAGCCCCAGCATTTT. Translated: CASSTGQGVGQPQHF.

This clonotype has just a few counts. The gene calls are TRBV27 and TRBJ2-7; 9 nucleotides agree with TRBD2. Looked up from germline, CDR1 is MNHEY and CDR2 is SMNVEV (reference sequence). CDR3 length equals 15 residues. With 5 bases clipped from V and 2 bases from J, the junction kept 7 bases outside the gene matches. The CDR3 protein is CASSPTSGGTYEQYF. DNA of the CDR3: TGTGCCAGCAGTCCGACTAGCGGAGGAACCTACGAGCAGTACTTC.

This clonotype was detected a few times. This rearrangement joins TRBV20-1 to TRBJ2-3, with D hard to call. Trimming shortened V by 6 bases and J by 0 bases, and 10 bases separated the two germline ends. The CDR3 totals 13 residues. Germline CDR1 and CDR2: DFQATT and SNEGSKA (reference sequence). This chain's CDR3 is CSAQTRSTDTQYF. In DNA form, the CDR3 reads TGCAGTGCCCAAACCCGAAGCACAGATACGCAGTATTTT.

The J gene is TRBJ2-3, the V gene TRBV6-2 or TRBV6-3; TRBD2 aligns across 8 bases. J lost 0 bases, V lost 6 bases, and 5 bases had no gene match. CDR1 is MNHEY, CDR2 SVGEGT, per germline. The length of the CDR3 is 15 residues. Here the CDR3 reads CASRRLASSTDTQYF. CDR3 coding DNA: TGTGCCAGCAGGCGACTAGCGAGTAGCACAGATACGCAGTATTTT.

The rearrangement joins TRBV5-5 to TRBJ2-1; a weak D match, TRBD1 (6 bases). Trimming left V 3 bases short and J 0 bases short, with 10 bases between. This CDR3 spans 15 amino acids. In germline, CDR1 is SGHKS, CDR2 YYEKEE (reference sequence). CDR3 nucleotide sequence: TGTGCCAGCAGCTCCGCAGGGGACTCCTACAATGAGCAGTTCTTC. Its translation is CASSSAGDSYNEQFF.

This clonotype was seen only a few times. The chain employs TRBV7-9 and TRBJ2-2; 7 bases align to TRBD2. CDR1 and CDR2 (germline): SEHNR, FQNEAQ (reference sequence). CDR3 length equals 14 residues. V was pared by 4 bases and J by 4 bases, with 3 bases of the junction left unmatched. The CDR3 nucleotides read TGTGCCAGCAGCTCGACTAGCAGCACCGGGGAGCTGTTTTTT. Its translation is CASSSTSSTGELFF.

This clonotype has more than one count but fewer than ten. The V gene is TRBV11-3, the J gene TRBJ2-7, with 7 bases lining up with TRBD1. Per the germline V gene, CDR1 is SGHNT and CDR2 is YENEEA. The CDR3 covers 12 residues. Trimming removed 5 bases from V and 6 bases from J; junction bases left unmatched: 4. Written as DNA, the CDR3 is TGTGCCAGCAGCGGGGACAGCTCCGAGCAGTACTTC. Its protein product is CASSGDSSEQYF.

The CDR3 region has the DNA TGTGCCAGCAGTAGCGGCCCGGTGGCAGATACGCAGTATTTT. It specifies CASSSGPVADTQYF. The chain carries TRBV2 and TRBJ2-3; TRBD2 might be the D (5 bases). From germline, CDR1 is SNHLY and CDR2 FYNNEI. This CDR3 has 14 residues. Deletions cut 5 bases from V and 4 bases from J, with 13 bases between.

The chain links TRBV11-2 to TRBJ1-1; D is undetermined. The V gene's germline CDR1 is SGHAT and CDR2 FQNNGV. The CDR3 contains 14 residues. V dropped 2 bases and J dropped 0 bases, with 7 bases sitting between them. The CDR3 region has the DNA TGTGCCAGCAGCTTAATGGGGTTGAACACTGAAGCTTTCTTT. Translating it yields CASSLMGLNTEAFF.

This clonotype came up a few times. J is TRBJ2-1 and V is TRBV9; 11 bases line up with TRBD2. The CDR3 is made up of 16 amino acids. Germline loops: CDR1 SGDLS, CDR2 YYNGEE. Trimming removed 0 bases from V and 9 bases from J; junction bases left unmatched: 8. The CDR3 protein is CASSVGSSGRAGEQFF. Written as DNA, the CDR3 is TGTGCCAGCAGCGTAGGAAGTAGCGGGAGGGCCGGTGAGCAGTTCTTC.

This clonotype turned up a few times. J is TRBJ2-5 and V is TRBV11-2; a possible D gene is TRBD1 (8 bases). Germline V gene sequence: CDR1 SGHAT, CDR2 FQNNGV. The ends were cut back, 1 base at V and 3 bases at J, with 12 bases in the middle. This CDR3 spans 15 amino acids. The CDR3 reads CASSLGTGGEETQYF. CDR3 DNA: TGTGCCAGCAGCTTAGGAACAGGGGGGGAAGAGACCCAGTACTTC.

This clonotype showed up just once. The chain is built from TRBV7-6 and TRBJ2-1; TRBD2 matches at 7 bases. The germline CDR1 and CDR2 sequences are SGHVS and FNYEAQ. V lost 5 bases and J lost 5; bases outside the gene matches: 9. CDR3 length: 15 residues. This CDR3 reads CASSNWAGENNEQFF. CDR3 sequence (DNA): TGTGCCAGCAGCAACTGGGCGGGAGAGAACAATGAGCAGTTCTTC.

This clonotype was picked up one time. The chain uses TRBV20-1 and TRBJ1-3; D uncertain. This CDR3 has 14 amino acids. Germline CDR1 DFQATT, CDR2 SNEGSKA (reference sequence). V gave up 3 bases and J gave up 0 bases, with 9 bases separating them. The CDR3 DNA follows: TGCAGTGCTAGTGAGGCCTACTCTGGAAACACCATATATTTT. As protein: CSASEAYSGNTIYF.

Points on this clonotype: A much larger clone is a single base away; this may be a read error. V usage is TRBV7-6 and J usage is TRBJ2-7, with TRBD2 matching 12 bases. The V gene's germline CDR1 is SGHVS and CDR2 FNYEAQ. This CDR3 region has 19 residues. V lost 5 bases to trimming and J lost 0 bases; unmatched junction nucleotides: 14. In nucleotides, the CDR3 is TGTGCCAGCAGCGGTGAGTTCCCCGGGACTAGCGGGTCCTCCTACGAGCAGTACTTC. Amino acid sequence: CASSGEFPGTSGSSYEQYF. The full variable domain, with the rest looked up from reference TRBV7-6 and TRBJ2-7, is GAGVSQSPRYKVTKRGQDVALRCDPISGHVSLYWYRQALGQGPEFLTYFNYEAQQDKSGLPNDRFSAERPEGSISTLTIQRTEQRDSAMYRCASSGEFPGTSGSSYEQYFGPGTRLTVT.

This clonotype occurred a few times. V and J are TRBV2 and TRBJ2-2; no clear D. The germline V gene encodes CDR1 SNHLY and CDR2 FYNNEI. The CDR3 is 14 amino acids. Trimming left V 7 bases short and J 6 bases short, with 15 bases between. The CDR3 reads CASTGFGLAGELFF. Here the CDR3 DNA reads TGTGCCAGCACGGGTTTTGGGTTAGCCGGGGAGCTGTTTTTT. The full variable domain, completed using reference TRBV2 and TRBJ2-2, is EPEVTQTPSHQVTQMGQEVILRCVPISNHLYFYWYRQILGQKVEFLVSFYNNEISEKSEIFDDQFSVERPDGSNFTLKIRSTKLEDSAMYFCASTGFGLAGELFFGEGSRLTVL.

In this sample, this clonotype turned up a few times. V usage is TRBV10-2 and J usage is TRBJ2-7; D is unresolved. This CDR3 contains 12 residues. Trimming stripped 4 bases from V and 2 bases from J, with 6 bases between. Germline CDR1 WSHSY, CDR2 SAAADI. The CDR3 nucleotides are TGCGCCAGCAGTGTTGGGGCCTACGAGCAGTACGTC. Its translation: CASSVGAYEQYV.

The CDR3 DNA is TGTGCCAGCACTGATACTATAGCCAAAAACATTCAGTACTTC. It codes for CASTDTIAKNIQYF. The V call is TRBV6-2 or TRBV6-3, the J call TRBJ2-4; D unclear. CDR3 length: 14 amino acids. CDR1 is MNHEY, CDR2 SVGEGT, per germline. V was shortened by 7 bases and J by 0 bases, with 10 bases between the two germline ends.

This clonotype has more than one count but fewer than ten. The chain recombines TRBV19 with TRBJ1-5; D may be TRBD1 (6 bases). Germline V lookup: CDR1 LNHDA, CDR2 SQIVND (reference sequence). This CDR3 contains 18 residues. The ends were cut back, 4 bases at V and 1 base at J, with 20 bases in the middle. The CDR3 DNA is TGTGCCAGTAGTAGTCATCAGGGACCGGGGGCAAGCAATCAGCCCCAGCATTTT. Encoded protein: CASSSHQGPGASNQPQHF.

This rearrangement joins TRBV7-9 to TRBJ2-7, with TRBD1 identical over 7 bases. V dropped 11 bases and J dropped 0; count of bases not matched to a gene: 7. The CDR3 consists of 13 residues. In germline, CDR1 is SEHNR, CDR2 FQNEAQ (reference sequence). The CDR3 DNA reads as TGTGCCGGTAGACAGGGCGACTCCTACGAGCAGTACTTC. Amino acids: CAGRQGDSYEQYF. Variable domain in full (rest from reference TRBV7-9 and TRBJ2-7): DTGVSQNPRHKITKRGQNVTFRCDPISEHNRLYWYRQTLGQGPEFLTYFQNEAQLEKSRLLSDRFSAERPKGSFSTLEIQRTEQGDSAMYLCAGRQGDSYEQYFGPGTRLTVT.

This clonotype was seen a few times. CDR3 sequence reads: CASSPGEGGRADTQYF. The DNA for the CDR3 is TGTGCCAGCAGCCCGGGTGAGGGAGGGCGCGCAGATACGCAGTATTTT. The gene calls are TRBV5-4 and TRBJ2-3; 7 nucleotides align to TRBD2. The germline CDR1 and CDR2 sequences are SGHNT and YYREEE (reference sequence). With V trimmed by 4 bases and J by 4 bases, 12 bases remained unmatched. This CDR3 has 16 residues.

This sequence joins TRBV6-1 and TRBJ2-1, with 9 nucleotides matching TRBD2. CDR3 size: 13 residues. J was trimmed by 6 bases and V by 6 bases; bases with no gene match: 3. Germline loops: CDR1 MNHNS, CDR2 SASEGT. The CDR3 loop reads CASRLAGANEQFF. DNA of the CDR3: TGTGCCAGCAGGTTAGCGGGAGCCAATGAGCAGTTCTTC.